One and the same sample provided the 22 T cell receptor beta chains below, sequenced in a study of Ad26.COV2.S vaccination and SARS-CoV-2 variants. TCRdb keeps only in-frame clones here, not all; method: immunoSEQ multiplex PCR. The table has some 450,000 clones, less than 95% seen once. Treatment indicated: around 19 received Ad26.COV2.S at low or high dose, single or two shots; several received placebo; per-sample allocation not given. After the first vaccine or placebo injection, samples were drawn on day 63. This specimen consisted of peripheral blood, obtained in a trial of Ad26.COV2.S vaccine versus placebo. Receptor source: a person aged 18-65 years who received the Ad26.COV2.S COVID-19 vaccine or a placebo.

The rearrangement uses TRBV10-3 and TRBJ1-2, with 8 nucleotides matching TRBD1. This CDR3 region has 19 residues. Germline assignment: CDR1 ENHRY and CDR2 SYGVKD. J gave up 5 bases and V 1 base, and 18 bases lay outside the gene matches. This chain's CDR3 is CAISEFGAVEGQGDYGYTF. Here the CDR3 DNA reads TGTGCCATCAGTGAGTTTGGTGCTGTTGAAGGACAGGGAGATTATGGCTACACCTTC.

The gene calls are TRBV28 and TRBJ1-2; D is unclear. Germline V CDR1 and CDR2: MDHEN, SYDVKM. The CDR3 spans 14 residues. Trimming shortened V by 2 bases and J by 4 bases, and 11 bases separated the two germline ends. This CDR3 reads CASSLSPGGYGYTF. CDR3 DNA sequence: TGTGCCAGCAGTTTAAGTCCGGGTGGCTATGGCTACACCTTC.

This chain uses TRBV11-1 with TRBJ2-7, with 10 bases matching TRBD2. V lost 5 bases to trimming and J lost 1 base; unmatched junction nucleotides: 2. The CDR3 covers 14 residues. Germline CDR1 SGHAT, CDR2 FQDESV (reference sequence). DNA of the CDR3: TGTGCCAGCAGCCCTAGCGGGAGATCCTACGAGCAGTACTTC. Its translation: CASSPSGRSYEQYF.

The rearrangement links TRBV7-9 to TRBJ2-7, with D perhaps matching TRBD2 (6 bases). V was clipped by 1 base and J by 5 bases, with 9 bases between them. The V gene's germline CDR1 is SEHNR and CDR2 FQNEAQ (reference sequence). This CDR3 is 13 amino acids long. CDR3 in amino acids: CASSLGPGDEQYF. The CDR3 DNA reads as TGTGCCAGCAGCTTAGGCCCGGGGGACGAGCAGTACTTC.

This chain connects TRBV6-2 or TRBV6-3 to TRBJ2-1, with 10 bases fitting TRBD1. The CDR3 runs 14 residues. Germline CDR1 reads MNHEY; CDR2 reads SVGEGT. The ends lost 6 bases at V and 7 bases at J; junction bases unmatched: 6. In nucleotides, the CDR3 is TGTGCCAGCAGCCGCCGGGACAGGGGTAATGAGCAGTTCTTC. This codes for CASSRRDRGNEQFF.

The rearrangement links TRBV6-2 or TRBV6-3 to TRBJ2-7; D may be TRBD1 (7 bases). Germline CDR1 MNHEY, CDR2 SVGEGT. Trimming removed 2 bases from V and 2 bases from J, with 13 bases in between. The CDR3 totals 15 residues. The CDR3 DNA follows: TGTGCCAGCAGTTACGGAGGGGGCGCTGCCTACGAGCAGTACTTC. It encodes CASSYGGGAAYEQYF.

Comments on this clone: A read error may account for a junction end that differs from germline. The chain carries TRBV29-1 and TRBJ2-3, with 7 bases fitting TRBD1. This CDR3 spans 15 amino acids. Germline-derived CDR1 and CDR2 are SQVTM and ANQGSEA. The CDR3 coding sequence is TGCAGCGTCGAAGGGGGCGAAGGGCACACAGATACGCAGTATTTT. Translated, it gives CSVEGGEGHTDTQYF.

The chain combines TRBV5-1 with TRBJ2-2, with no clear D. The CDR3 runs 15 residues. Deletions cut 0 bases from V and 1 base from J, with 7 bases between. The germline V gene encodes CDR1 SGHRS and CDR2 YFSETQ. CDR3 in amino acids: CASSLERVNTGELFF. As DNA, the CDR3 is TGCGCCAGCAGCTTGGAACGGGTGAACACCGGGGAGCTGTTTTTT.

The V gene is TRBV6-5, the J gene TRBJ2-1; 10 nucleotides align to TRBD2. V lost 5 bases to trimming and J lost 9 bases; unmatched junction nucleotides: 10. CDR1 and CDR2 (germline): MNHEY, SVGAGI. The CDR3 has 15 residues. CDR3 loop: CASSLRLAGDSEQFF. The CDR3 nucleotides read TGTGCCAGCAGTCTCCGGCTAGCGGGAGATTCTGAGCAGTTCTTC.

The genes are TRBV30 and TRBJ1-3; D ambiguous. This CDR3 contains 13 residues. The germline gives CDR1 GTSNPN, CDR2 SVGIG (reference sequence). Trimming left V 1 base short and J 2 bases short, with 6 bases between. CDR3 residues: CAWSGPAGNTIYF. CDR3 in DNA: TGTGCCTGGAGTGGGCCCGCTGGAAACACCATATATTTT.

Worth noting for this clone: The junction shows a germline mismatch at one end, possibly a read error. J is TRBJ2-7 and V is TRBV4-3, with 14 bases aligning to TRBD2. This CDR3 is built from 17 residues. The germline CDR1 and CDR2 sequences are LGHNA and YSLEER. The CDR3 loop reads CTSSQPPRLAGGHEQYF. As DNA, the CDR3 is TGCACCAGCAGCCAACCCCCTCGACTAGCGGGAGGGCACGAGCAGTACTTC.

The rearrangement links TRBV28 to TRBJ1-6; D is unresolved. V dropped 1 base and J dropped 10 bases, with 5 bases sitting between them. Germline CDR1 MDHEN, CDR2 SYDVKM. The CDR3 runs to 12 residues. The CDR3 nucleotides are TGTGCCAGCAGTTTATTGGCATCACCCCTCCACTTT. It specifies CASSLLASPLHF.

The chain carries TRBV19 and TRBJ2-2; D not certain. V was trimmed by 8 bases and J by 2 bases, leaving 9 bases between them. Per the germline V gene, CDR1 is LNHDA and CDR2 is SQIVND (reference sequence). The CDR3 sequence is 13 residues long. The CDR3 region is CASPTPNTGELFF. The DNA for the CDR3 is TGTGCCAGTCCCACACCAAACACCGGGGAGCTGTTTTTT.

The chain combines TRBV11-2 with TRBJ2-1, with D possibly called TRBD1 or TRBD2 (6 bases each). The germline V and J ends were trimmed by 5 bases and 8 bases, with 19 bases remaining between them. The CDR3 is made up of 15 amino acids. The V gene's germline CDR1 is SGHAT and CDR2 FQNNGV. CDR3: CASSLLGRGEYEQFF. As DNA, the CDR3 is TGTGCCAGCAGCCTCCTCGGTAGGGGGGAGTATGAGCAGTTCTTC.

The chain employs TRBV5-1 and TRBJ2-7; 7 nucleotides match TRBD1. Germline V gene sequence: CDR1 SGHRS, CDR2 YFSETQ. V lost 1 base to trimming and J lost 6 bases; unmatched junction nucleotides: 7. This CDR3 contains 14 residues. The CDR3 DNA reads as TGCGCCAGCAGCTTGAGCGGACAGGTAGTCGAGCAGTACTTC. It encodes CASSLSGQVVEQYF.

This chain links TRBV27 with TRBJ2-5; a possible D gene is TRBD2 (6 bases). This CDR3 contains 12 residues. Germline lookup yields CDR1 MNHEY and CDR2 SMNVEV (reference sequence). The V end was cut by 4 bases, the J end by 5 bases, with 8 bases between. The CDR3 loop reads CASSSGVETQYF. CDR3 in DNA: TGTGCCAGCAGTTCGGGGGTGGAGACCCAGTACTTC.

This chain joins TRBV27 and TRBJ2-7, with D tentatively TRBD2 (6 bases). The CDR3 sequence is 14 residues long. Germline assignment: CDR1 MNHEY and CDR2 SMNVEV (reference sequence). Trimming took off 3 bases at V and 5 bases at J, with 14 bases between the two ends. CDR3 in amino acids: CASSFLAAVDEQYF. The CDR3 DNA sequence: TGTGCCAGCAGTTTCTTAGCGGCCGTGGACGAGCAGTACTTC.

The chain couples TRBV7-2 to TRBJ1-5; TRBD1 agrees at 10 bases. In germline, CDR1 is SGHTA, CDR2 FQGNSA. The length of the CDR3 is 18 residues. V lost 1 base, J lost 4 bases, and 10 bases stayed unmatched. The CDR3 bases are TGTGCCAGCAGCTTAGAGGGACAGGGGCGCCGGGGTAATCAGCCCCAGCATTTT. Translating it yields CASSLEGQGRRGNQPQHF. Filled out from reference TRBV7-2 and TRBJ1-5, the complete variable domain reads GAGVSQSPSNKVTEKGKDVELRCDPISGHTALYWYRQSLGQGLEFLIYFQGNSAPDKSGLPSDRFSAERTGGSVSTLTIQRTQQEDSAVYLCASSLEGQGRRGNQPQHFGDGTRLSIL.

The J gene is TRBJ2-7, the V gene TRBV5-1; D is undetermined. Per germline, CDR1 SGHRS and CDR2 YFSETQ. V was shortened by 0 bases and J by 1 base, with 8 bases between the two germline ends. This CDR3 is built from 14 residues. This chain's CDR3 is CASSLAGRSYEQYF. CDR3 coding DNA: TGCGCCAGCAGCTTGGCCGGCAGGTCCTACGAGCAGTACTTC.

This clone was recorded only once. CDR3 residues: CASSWRGDPSYEQYF. CDR3 sequence (DNA): TGTGCCAGCAGTTGGCGCGGGGATCCCTCCTACGAGCAGTACTTC. The V and J genes are TRBV28 and TRBJ2-7; a possible D gene is TRBD2 (6 bases). Germline CDR1 is MDHEN and CDR2 is SYDVKM. The CDR3 sequence is 15 residues long. V was pared by 4 bases and J by 0 bases, with 13 bases between.

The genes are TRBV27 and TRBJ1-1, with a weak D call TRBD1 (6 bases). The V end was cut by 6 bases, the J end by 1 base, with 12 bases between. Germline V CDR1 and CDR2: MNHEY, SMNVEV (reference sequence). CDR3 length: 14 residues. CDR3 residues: CASSQGHTNTEAFF. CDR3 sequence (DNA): TGTGCCAGCAGCCAGGGGCATACGAACACTGAAGCTTTCTTT.

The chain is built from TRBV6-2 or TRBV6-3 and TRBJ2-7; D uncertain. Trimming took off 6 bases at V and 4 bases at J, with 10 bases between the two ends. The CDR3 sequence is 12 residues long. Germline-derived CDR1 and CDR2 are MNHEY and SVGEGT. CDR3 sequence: CASSLDNYEQYF. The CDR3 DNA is TGTGCCAGCAGCCTCGACAATTACGAGCAGTACTTC.